This T cell receptor beta chain comes out of a study of CD8 T cells in ankylosing spondylitis. General study findings and limits: Ankylosing spondylitis blood appeared to be characterized by a TCR beta motif of roughly eight highly homologous variants.

Remarks on this clonotype: Its antigen is currently unknown.

Per germline, CDR1 LGHDT and CDR2 YNNKEL (reference sequence). The junction had 2 bases not matched to a gene; V was cut back by 3 bases and J by 2 bases. This CDR3 comprises 14 residues. In TCRdb, the 5' RACE reads were re-called with MiXCR into one record per CDR3 protein. The data show approximately 200,000 distinct CDR3 sequences, over 10% seen once. The V call is TRBV3-1, the J call TRBJ2-3, with 7 bases aligning to TRBD1. Sequencing was done on a sample of blood, either unsorted or a sorted T cell fraction (not recorded which). The sequence came from a female donor with ankylosing spondylitis or in good health (not recorded which). The CDR3 loop reads CASSQGQNTDTQYF. CDR3 nucleotide sequence: TGTGCCAGCAGCCAGGGACAGAACACAGATACGCAGTATTTT.